These 23 T cell receptor beta chains came from one sample sequenced in a study of blood T cell repertoires in COVID-19. Clones were sequenced by immunoSEQ multiplex PCR, and TCRdb holds only the in-frame ones, with some missing. The top ten clones hold 10% to 14% of a sample with approximately 130,000 clones, roughly 79% of them seen once. Sample: peripheral blood. These receptors were taken from a human donor in a cohort sampled during active COVID-19.

V and J are TRBV14 and TRBJ2-2; 10 nucleotides line up with TRBD1. Germline CDR1 is SGHDN and CDR2 is FVKESK. Losses at the gene ends were 4 bases for V and 6 bases for J; bases not matched to a gene: 5. The CDR3 length is 15 residues. The CDR3 DNA is TGTGCCAGCAGCCTGGGGACAGGGGATCCCGGGGAGCTGTTTTTT. It yields the protein CASSLGTGDPGELFF.

This clone showed up just a few times. The genes are TRBV4-1 and TRBJ1-6; perhaps TRBD1 as D (6 bases). The V end was cut by 4 bases, the J end by 5 bases, with 18 bases between. The CDR3 contains 17 residues. The V gene's germline CDR1 is MGHRA and CDR2 YSYEKL. The CDR3 DNA follows: TGCGCCAGCAGCCGCTCCGCGGGGGCGGGGGATAATTCACCCCTCCACTTT. Protein: CASSRSAGAGDNSPLHF.

This chain connects TRBV7-9 to TRBJ1-1; 8 bases are shared with TRBD1. The ends lost 4 bases at V and 5 bases at J; junction bases unmatched: 6. The length of the CDR3 is 14 residues. Germline V lookup: CDR1 SEHNR, CDR2 FQNEAQ (reference sequence). The CDR3 nucleotides read TGTGCCAGCAGCTACGACAGGGGTTGGACTGAAGCTTTCTTT. Translation gives CASSYDRGWTEAFF.

The rearrangement links TRBV5-1 to TRBJ2-3; 14 bases fit TRBD2. The V gene's germline CDR1 is SGHRS and CDR2 YFSETQ. The junction had 6 bases not matched to a gene; V was cut back by 3 bases and J by 3 bases. The CDR3 has 17 amino acids. In nucleotides, the CDR3 is TGCGCCAGCAGCTGGGGACTAGCGGGGGCCCGTACAGATACGCAGTATTTT. Its translation: CASSWGLAGARTDTQYF.

The chain combines TRBV7-8 with TRBJ1-6, with unresolved D. CDR3 length: 18 amino acids. V lost 5 bases and J lost 3, with 20 bases in between. The germline V gene has CDR1 SGHVS and CDR2 FQNEAQ. The CDR3 DNA reads TGTGCCAGCAGCCAAAAACCCCGCGGGAAAGGCTATAATTCACCCCTCCACTTT. Amino acids: CASSQKPRGKGYNSPLHF. Based on the CDR3 plus reference TRBV7-8 and TRBJ1-6, the full variable domain is GAGVSQSPRYKVAKRGQDVALRCDPISGHVSLFWYQQALGQGPEFLTYFQNEAQLDKSGLPSDRFFAERPEGSVSTLKIQRTQQEDSAVYLCASSQKPRGKGYNSPLHFGNGTRLTVT.

This clone was counted a few times. The genes are TRBV6-2 or TRBV6-3 and TRBJ2-1, with TRBD2 matching 8 bases. Trimming cost V 2 bases and J 5 bases; bases outside gene matches: 2. This CDR3 region has 14 residues. CDR1 MNHEY and CDR2 SVGEGT come from the germline V gene. This CDR3 is CASSYRGGDNEQFF. The CDR3 DNA sequence: TGTGCCAGCAGTTACCGGGGGGGAGACAATGAGCAGTTCTTC.

The chain couples TRBV2 to TRBJ1-1; TRBD1 might be the D (5 bases). This CDR3 contains 15 residues. Germline CDR1 reads SNHLY; CDR2 reads FYNNEI. Trimming took off 6 bases at V and 1 base at J, with 15 bases between the two ends. DNA for the CDR3: TGTGCCAGCAGGGACACGTGGCGTAGGAACACTGAAGCTTTCTTT. This gives the protein CASRDTWRRNTEAFF.

The V call is TRBV6-6, the J call TRBJ1-2; TRBD1 might be the D (5 bases). This CDR3 comprises 15 residues. V shed 2 bases and J shed 0 bases, with 10 bases lying between them. Germline lookup yields CDR1 MNHNY and CDR2 SVGAGI (reference sequence). CDR3 region: CASSYPTDTNYGYTF. The CDR3 bases are TGTGCCAGCAGTTACCCGACAGACACTAACTATGGCTACACCTTC.

The chain joins TRBV6-5 to TRBJ2-7; 7 bases fit TRBD2. With V trimmed by 5 bases and J by 0 bases, 7 bases remained unmatched. The germline V gene encodes CDR1 MNHEY and CDR2 SVGAGI. CDR3 length: 15 amino acids. CDR3 sequence: CASSPLAASSYEQYF. For the CDR3, the DNA is TGTGCCAGCAGTCCCCTAGCGGCCTCCTCCTACGAGCAGTACTTC.

This clone has just one count. The rearrangement links TRBV11-2 to TRBJ2-7; TRBD1 matches at 8 bases. Per the germline V gene, CDR1 is SGHAT and CDR2 is FQNNGV. CDR3 length: 14 residues. Trimming at V came to 2 bases and at J to 3 bases, leaving 3 bases not matched to a gene. CDR3 sequence reads: CASSLPGGLYEQYF. CDR3 coding DNA: TGTGCCAGCAGCTTACCAGGGGGCCTCTACGAGCAGTACTTC.

The chain combines TRBV5-1 with TRBJ1-3, with a weak D call TRBD1 (5 bases). Germline-derived CDR1 and CDR2 are SGHRS and YFSETQ. This CDR3 comprises 15 residues. Trimming shortened V by 1 base and J by 2 bases, and 10 bases separated the two germline ends. For the CDR3, the DNA is TGCGCCAGCAGCTTGTGGGGGGGAACTGGAAACACCATATATTTT. Translation gives CASSLWGGTGNTIYF.

V gene TRBV9 combines with J gene TRBJ1-4; no firm D call. Germline V CDR1 and CDR2: SGDLS, YYNGEE. The CDR3 loop spans 13 amino acids. Trimming stripped 4 bases from V and 0 bases from J, with 4 bases between. CDR3 nucleotides: TGTGCCAGCAGCTCTCCAACTAATGAAAAACTGTTTTTT. Protein product: CASSSPTNEKLFF.

J is TRBJ2-5 and V is TRBV6-5, with 10 bases that match TRBD1. With V trimmed by 8 bases and J by 7 bases, 7 bases remained unmatched. Per the germline V gene, CDR1 is MNHEY and CDR2 is SVGAGI. The CDR3 sequence is 13 residues long. The DNA of the CDR3 is TGTGCCAGCGTAGGGACAGGGGATGGGACCCAGTACTTC. Protein: CASVGTGDGTQYF.

The genes are TRBV6-6 and TRBJ1-5; 7 nucleotides agree with TRBD1. There are 14 residues in the CDR3. The ends lost 7 bases at V and 6 bases at J; junction bases unmatched: 9. Looked up from germline, CDR1 is MNHNY and CDR2 is SVGAGI (reference sequence). The CDR3 reads CASTEQGGGQPQHF. CDR3 sequence (DNA): TGTGCCAGCACCGAGCAGGGGGGCGGTCAGCCCCAGCATTTT.

The rearrangement joins TRBV12-3 or TRBV12-4 to TRBJ2-7; tentative D call: TRBD1 (6 bases). CDR3 length: 12 amino acids. V was clipped by 6 bases and J by 3 bases, with 9 bases between them. CDR3: CASSPDSYEQYF. CDR3 nucleotide sequence: TGTGCCAGCAGCCCGGACAGCTACGAGCAGTACTTC.

This chain connects TRBV5-8 to TRBJ1-2; TRBD1 aligns across 8 bases. Germline trimming cut 0 bases from V and 4 bases from J; bases unmatched to any gene: 5. There are 15 residues in the CDR3. Germline V gives CDR1 SGHTS, CDR2 YDEGEE. The CDR3 region has the DNA TGTGCCAGCAGCTTGGATGCAGGGGGCGGCTATGGCTACACCTTC. Protein sequence: CASSLDAGGGYGYTF.

CDR3 nucleotide sequence: TGTGCCAGTAGCGGACAGGGAATCTACGAGCAGTACTTC. Translated: CASSGQGIYEQYF. The V and J genes are TRBV19 and TRBJ2-7, with 8 positions matching TRBD1. Germline CDR1 reads LNHDA; CDR2 reads SQIVND (reference sequence). Trimming cost V 6 bases and J 3 bases; bases outside gene matches: 4. The CDR3 length is 13 residues. Supplemented by reference TRBV19 and TRBJ2-7, the full variable domain reads DGGITQSPKYLFRKEGQNVTLSCEQNLNHDAMYWYRQDPGQGLRLIYYSQIVNDFQKGDIAEGYSVSREKKESFPLTVTSAQKNPTAFYLCASSGQGIYEQYFGPGTRLTVT.

In nucleotides, the CDR3 is TGCAGTGCTAGTAGGCTAGCGGAAATCACAGATACGCAGTATTTT. Protein product: CSASRLAEITDTQYF. V gene TRBV20-1 combines with J gene TRBJ2-3; the match to TRBD2 covers 7 bases. The CDR3 length is 15 residues. Germline CDR1 DFQATT, CDR2 SNEGSKA (reference sequence). V was clipped by 3 bases and J by 2 bases; unmatched bases: 8.

The chain couples TRBV6-6 to TRBJ1-4, with 9 bases lining up with TRBD1. This CDR3 comprises 15 residues. CDR1 and CDR2 (germline): MNHNY, SVGAGI (reference sequence). V lost 4 bases to trimming and J lost 9 bases; unmatched junction nucleotides: 9. CDR3 coding DNA: TGTGCCAGCAGTTCTCAACAGGGGGCGGAACAAAAACTGTTTTTT. Amino acids: CASSSQQGAEQKLFF.

This chain connects TRBV7-3 to TRBJ2-5; 10 nucleotides agree with TRBD2. CDR1 and CDR2 from the germline V gene are SGHTA and FQGTGA. Trimming took 3 bases from V and 5 from J; bases not matched to a gene: 6. The CDR3 length is 15 residues. CDR3 region: CASSFLAGAKETQYF. CDR3 nucleotides: TGTGCCAGCAGCTTCCTAGCGGGGGCTAAGGAGACCCAGTACTTC.

This clone was found a few times. The V gene is TRBV30, the J gene TRBJ1-5; TRBD1 agrees at 8 bases. J was trimmed by 4 bases and V by 0 bases; bases with no gene match: 2. Germline CDR1 reads GTSNPN; CDR2 reads SVGIG (reference sequence). CDR3 length: 14 residues. CDR3 bases: TGTGCCTGGAGTGTACAGGGGGGAAATCAGCCCCAGCATTTT. As protein: CAWSVQGGNQPQHF.

This clone turned up a few times. The chain recombines TRBV10-1 with TRBJ2-3, with 9 bases matching TRBD1. The trim removed 0 bases at V and 12 bases at J, leaving 10 bases unmatched. This CDR3 contains 15 residues. Germline lookup yields CDR1 WNHNN and CDR2 SYGVQD (reference sequence). Here the CDR3 reads CASSESKLVGQGQYF. CDR3 in DNA: TGCGCCAGCAGTGAGTCGAAGTTGGTGGGACAGGGTCAGTATTTT.

The V call is TRBV5-1, the J call TRBJ2-5, with 8 nucleotides matching TRBD2. Germline-derived CDR1 and CDR2 are SGHRS and YFSETQ. The CDR3 loop spans 15 amino acids. Trimming cost V 0 bases and J 10 bases; bases outside gene matches: 11. In DNA, the CDR3 is TGCGCCAGCAGCTTGGAAGGACTAGCCACTCTCGGCCAGTACTTC. This translates into CASSLEGLATLGQYF.